This section outlines one T cell receptor (beta chain) sequence together with its context. Its antigen is currently not known. No clone much larger than this one lies a single base away; base qualities are absent. RNA was extracted using the RNeasy kit, and about 0.45 to 1 microgram was reverse transcribed with random hexamers. The immunoSEQ multiplex PCR assay, covering 54 Vbeta and 13 Jbeta segments, was used to amplify TCR beta CDR3 regions. To correct PCR amplification bias, a synthetic template baseline was used for both primer optimization and computational correction. Per the authors' processing: Only productive sequences were kept, with reads annotated to V, D and J genes according to IMGT and analyzed in immunoSEQ Analyzer. Clonality was calculated as one minus the Shannon entropy normalized by log2 of the number of productive unique sequences. Public and private clones were assessed among the 100 most prevalent clones of each patient and control. A clone was defined as Susac-specific if it was absent from the healthy and MS cohorts, from about 1,100 published viral clones and from other ImmuneACCESS disease sequences. Starting from the raw public reads, TCRdb applied fastp trimming at Q25, assembled clones with MiXCR and retained in-frame beta chains. CDR3 protein duplicates are merged, each entry listing the most common genes and DNA. None of the V and J calls come from the authors' own analysis; TCRdb made them. Counted in this sample were about 80,000 distinct CDR3 sequences; approximately 94% of them appeared once. 0.26% of the sample belongs to the ten largest clones.

Peripheral blood CD8+ and CD4+ T cells from healthy donors, Susac syndrome patients and multiple sclerosis patients were profiled by high-throughput TCR beta sequencing. Healthy donors were age- and sex-matched controls. Bulk CD8+ and CD4+ T cells were purified by magnetic negative isolation, while CD8+ TEMRA cells were enriched using FACS. Blood was collected in EDTA tubes and processed within 24 hours, with PBMCs isolated through density gradient centrifugation. PBMCs intended for TCR sequencing were cryopreserved in liquid nitrogen and thawed later in a water bath at 37 degrees C. The sorted or isolated CD4+, CD8+ and CD8+ TEMRA cells had a purity of 90% or higher. This entry belongs to a study of CD8 T cells in Susac syndrome (dated 2019 in TCRdb). Background on the whole study: Repertoire sequencing was used to test whether CD8+ T cell activation and differentiation in Susac syndrome was antigen driven. The clonality of the CD8+ T cell repertoire was compared across about a dozen healthy donors, about 14 Susac syndrome patients and roughly 15 multiple sclerosis patients.

Overall study results and their limits: The number of individuals in the TCR sequencing and HLA analysis was recognized as being relatively small.

The TCR originated in a human donor in good health. The specimen was CD8+ T cells from PBMCs.

The CDR3 amino acid sequence is: CSARAGGNYEQYV. The base sequence is TGCAGTGCTAGAGCAGGGGGGAACTACGAGCAGTACGTC. Recombination joined TRBV20-1 with TRBJ2-7, and TRBD1 may be the D gene, going by 7 matching bases. Including cysteine and valine, the CDR3 has 13 amino acids. Only the CDR3 DNA is retained, 39 bases long and in frame from the first base. CDR1 and CDR2 were assigned from the germline V gene (reference sequence) as DFQATT and SNEGSKA. V lost 1 base and J lost 3 bases; the stretch between them is 10 bases long.